The subject of this entry is one T cell receptor beta chain. Its specificity is unknown. The sample belongs to a study of cytomegalovirus exposure and HLA in healthy donors. Use of 60 Vbeta and 13 Jbeta primers characterized the PCR. Data came from immunoSEQ multiplex PCR; TCRdb stores just in-frame clones and leaves some out. This table holds around 140,000 clones, around 82% found once. Whole-study results and caveats: Common viral pathogens (according to a later analysis) appeared linked to several of the most significant clusters. It was only CMV serostatus that was available as immune exposure information. Researchers reported from a later analysis that most CMV-associated TCR beta chains appeared HLA-restricted. Researchers reported in a later analysis that a missense DCLRE1C variant was tied to TCR beta V- and J-gene trimming.

Trimming left V 3 bases short and J 0 bases short, with 16 bases between. CDR1 and CDR2 from the germline V gene are SGHNT and YYREEE (reference sequence). This CDR3 has 17 amino acids. The origin of this receptor is a female donor in good health and CMV-seronegative. The sequenced sample was PBMCs. The V gene is TRBV5-4, the J gene TRBJ2-1; tentative D call: TRBD2 (6 bases). The CDR3 sequence: CASSSREYGLSYNEQFF. The CDR3 bases are TGTGCCAGCAGCTCCCGGGAGTACGGGCTCTCCTACAATGAGCAGTTCTTC.